This entry describes one TCR beta chain. This sample is part of a study of T cells in Graves' hyperthyroidism and ophthalmopathy. Per germline, CDR1 DFQATT and CDR2 SNEGSKA (reference sequence). The CDR3 covers 16 residues. Losses at the gene ends were 0 bases for V and 2 bases for J; bases not matched to a gene: 5. The source material, RNA transcripts, was used to amplify TCR beta CDR3 regions. Initially, a first-round RT-PCR of the TCR CDR3 employed the HTBI primer set. MiXCR, run by TCRdb on the multiplex PCR reads, gives a single entry per CDR3 protein. The sample yields about 700,000 distinct CDR3 sequences, about 14% seen once.

Sequencing input: blood. The chain combines TRBV20-1 with TRBJ2-2, with TRBD2 matching 8 bases. This receptor was taken from a woman aged 18-29 years with Graves' hyperthyroidism. The CDR3 loop is CSARDPTSGNTGELFF. In DNA, the CDR3 is TGCAGTGCTAGAGATCCCACTAGCGGAAACACCGGGGAGCTGTTTTTT.